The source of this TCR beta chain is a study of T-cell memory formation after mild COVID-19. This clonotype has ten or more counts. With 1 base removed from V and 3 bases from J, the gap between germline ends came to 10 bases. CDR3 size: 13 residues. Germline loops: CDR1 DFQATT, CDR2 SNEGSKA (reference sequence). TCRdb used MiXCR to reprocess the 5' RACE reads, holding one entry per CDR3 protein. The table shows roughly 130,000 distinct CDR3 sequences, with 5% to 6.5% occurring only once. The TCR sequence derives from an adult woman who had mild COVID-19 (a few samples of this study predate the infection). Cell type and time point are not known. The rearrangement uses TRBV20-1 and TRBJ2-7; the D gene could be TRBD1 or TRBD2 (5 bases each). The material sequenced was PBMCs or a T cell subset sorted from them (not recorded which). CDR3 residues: CSARAGRSYEQYF. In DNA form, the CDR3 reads TGCAGTGCTAGAGCAGGGAGAAGCTACGAGCAGTACTTC.